What follows describes a single T cell receptor beta chain. Its antigen is currently not known. Base qualities are not provided; no much larger clone lies one nucleotide away. This was a case-control study nested in a cohort of healthcare workers in London, UK, who had nasopharyngeal swab PCR tests and blood samples taken every week. Healthcare workers were recruited between 23 and 31 March 2020, during the week of the UK lockdown, and were followed weekly for up to roughly 15 weeks. From the cysteine up to the phenylalanine, the CDR3 has a length of 14 residues. The CDR3 DNA has 42 bases and is translated from base 1. The germline V gene provides CDR1 SGHRS and CDR2 YFSETQ. V and J lose 0 bases and 6 bases, and a span of 9 bases separates them. Libraries were constructed by 5' RACE. Sequencing instrument: NextSeq 500. Unique molecular identifiers were attached to individual cDNA molecules in the TCR library protocol so that sequencing error and PCR bias could be corrected. TCR alpha and beta chains were both sequenced, and the abundances of alpha and beta sequences in each sample were closely correlated with each other. The authors processed their data as follows. Decombinator V4 was used to annotate TCR sequences for V gene, J gene and CDR3. TCRs were defined as expanded if a significant change between any two time points was detected under a Poisson model with p below 0.0001. TCR abundances were normalised to the total number of TCRs sequenced in each sample and reported as counts per million. TRAV1-2 paired with TRAJ12, TRAJ20 or TRAJ33 defined MAIT TCRs, while TRAV10 paired with TRAJ18 defined iNKT TCRs. VDJdb, accessed 1 November 2021, was searched for CMV, EBV and SARS-CoV-2 annotated TCRs, excluding TCRs annotated for multiple antigens. In TCRdb, the public reads were trimmed at Q25 with fastp and aligned with MiXCR, with productive beta chains retained. Entries are consolidated by CDR3 protein sequence, retaining the most common genes and DNA. What appears here as the V and J calls and clone size reflects TCRdb's work, not the paper's. This sample comprises approximately 22,000 distinct CDR3 sequences, around 5% of them detected only once. Around 15% of the sample belongs to the ten largest clones.

This record belongs to a study of early T cells in non-severe SARS-CoV-2 infection (dated by TCRdb to 2020 to 2023). Regarding the study in general: Bulk RNA from unsorted whole blood was used for TCR sequencing, so alpha and beta chains could not be paired. Paper-wide results and their limitations: VDJdb matching was skewed toward anti-spike CD8 responses and likely underestimated virus-specific expansions by missing private and CD4 specificities.

Sequenced here: whole blood, sampled at baseline. The chain is assembled from TRBV5-1 and TRBJ2-2, and TRBD1 may be the D gene, going by 5 matching bases. The receptor comes from an adult who was a healthcare worker with PCR-confirmed SARS-CoV-2 infection or an uninfected control (not recorded which). The base sequence is TGCGCCAGCAGCTTGGACTCAGGGTCCGGGGAGCTGTTTTTT. Its protein product is CASSLDSGSGELFF.